Described below is a single T cell receptor (beta chain) sequence and its context. One end of the junction is discordant with germline, which a read error may explain. Amplification used 52 TRBV primers and 13 TRBJ primers. The repertoire was sequenced with immunoSEQ multiplex PCR; TCRdb's copy has only in-frame clones and lacks some. The repertoire holds approximately 9,000 clones, with 84% as singletons. This CDR3 is built from 15 residues. Germline CDR1 is MNHEY and CDR2 is SMNVEV (reference sequence). These data originate in a study of regulatory T cells. The gene calls are TRBV27 and TRBJ2-5; maybe TRBD2 (6 bases). The sequenced material came from CD8+ T cells sorted from blood. The source is a young adult with CD3G deficiency. The chain's CDR3 is CASSISGTPGETQYF. CDR3 in DNA: TGTGCCAGCAGTATATCAGGGACTCCGGGAGAGACCCAGTACTTC.